Below, 21 T cell receptor beta chains from the same sample are listed, as sequenced in a study of blood T cell repertoires in COVID-19. TCRdb's table, derived via immunoSEQ multiplex PCR, lists solely in-frame clones and lacks some. The sample has tens of thousands of clones, about 86% seen once; the top ten hold 1.3%. Material: peripheral blood. The receptors originated from a man aged 55 to 70 with acute or convalescent COVID-19.

J is TRBJ1-6 and V is TRBV25-1; 9 nucleotides match TRBD1. The CDR3 consists of 15 residues. V dropped 8 bases and J dropped 7; count of bases not matched to a gene: 9. CDR1 is MGHDK and CDR2 is SYGVNS in the germline V gene. The DNA of the CDR3 is TGTGCCAGCGTGCGGACAGGGGCTTTCAATTCACCCCTCCACTTT. Translated, it gives CASVRTGAFNSPLHF.

V and J are TRBV27 and TRBJ2-2, with TRBD1 matching over 7 bases. V shed 6 bases, J shed 4 bases, and the junction held 11 bases outside the gene matches. The CDR3 sequence is 16 residues long. Germline V gives CDR1 MNHEY, CDR2 SMNVEV (reference sequence). The DNA of the CDR3 is TGTGCCAGCAGCTCGAGATTGGGACAGTCCACCGGGGAGCTGTTTTTT. Amino acid sequence: CASSSRLGQSTGELFF.

The V call is TRBV2, the J call TRBJ2-1, with D maybe TRBD2 (5 bases). The CDR3 spans 14 residues. Germline CDR1 reads SNHLY; CDR2 reads FYNNEI. The V and J ends lost 6 bases and 7 bases respectively, with 16 bases between them. This chain's CDR3 is CASRLPGSGNEQFF. CDR3 in DNA: TGTGCCAGCAGACTCCCGGGGAGCGGAAATGAGCAGTTCTTC.

This clone was counted only a few times. This rearrangement joins TRBV27 to TRBJ1-2, with D hard to call. Germline V lookup: CDR1 MNHEY, CDR2 SMNVEV (reference sequence). CDR3 length equals 13 residues. V was pared by 6 bases and J by 1 base, with 9 bases between. This CDR3 reads CASRPTVNYGYTF. In nucleotides, the CDR3 is TGTGCCAGCAGGCCCACGGTTAACTATGGCTACACCTTC.

V usage is TRBV6-1 and J usage is TRBJ2-1; TRBD2 matches 9 bases. This CDR3 has 17 residues. Germline values: CDR1 MNHNS, CDR2 SASEGT. V lost 2 bases to trimming and J lost 2 bases; unmatched junction nucleotides: 7. The CDR3 loop reads CASSESDSGSPYNEQFF. DNA of the CDR3: TGTGCCAGCAGTGAATCGGATAGCGGGAGCCCCTACAATGAGCAGTTCTTC.

The chain recombines TRBV14 with TRBJ1-2; 9 nucleotides match TRBD1. This CDR3 is built from 16 residues. The germline V gene encodes CDR1 SGHDN and CDR2 FVKESK. V shed 1 base and J 6 bases; nucleotides not matched to a gene: 9. The CDR3 is CASSQVSTGGMDGYTF. DNA of the CDR3: TGTGCCAGCAGCCAAGTTTCGACAGGGGGAATGGATGGCTACACCTTC.

This sequence joins TRBV10-3 and TRBJ2-3, with D unclear. Germline V lookup: CDR1 ENHRY, CDR2 SYGVKD. This CDR3 region has 13 residues. V was shortened by 11 bases and J by 0 bases, with 12 bases between the two germline ends. CDR3 nucleotides: TGTGCCGGTCGCGGATATAGCACAGATACGCAGTATTTT. Translated, it gives CAGRGYSTDTQYF.

CDR3 in DNA: TGTGCCAGCAGCTCACAGGGGATCAGCAATCAGCCCCAGCATTTT. Translation gives CASSSQGISNQPQHF. The gene calls are TRBV2 and TRBJ1-5; 7 nucleotides match TRBD1. Losses at the gene ends were 6 bases for V and 1 base for J; bases not matched to a gene: 6. The length of the CDR3 is 15 residues. Germline assignment: CDR1 SNHLY and CDR2 FYNNEI. The full variable domain, in which reference TRBV2 and TRBJ1-5 provide the parts outside the CDR3, is EPEVTQTPSHQVTQMGQEVILRCVPISNHLYFYWYRQILGQKVEFLVSFYNNEISEKSEIFDDQFSVERPDGSNFTLKIRSTKLEDSAMYFCASSSQGISNQPQHFGDGTRLSIL.

This clone is labeled medium-sized. This chain uses TRBV3-1 (or the pseudogene TRBV3-2) with TRBJ2-5; TRBD2 agrees at 11 bases. The CDR3 is 16 amino acids. Trimming removed 3 bases from V and 5 bases from J; junction bases left unmatched: 8. Looked up from germline, CDR1 is LGHDT and CDR2 is YNNKEL (reference sequence). The CDR3, as DNA: TGTGCCAGCAGCCATACACTAGCGGGGGAACGGGAGACCCAGTACTTC. Residues: CASSHTLAGERETQYF.

V and J are TRBV27 and TRBJ1-2; 8 positions match TRBD1. Germline CDR1 is MNHEY and CDR2 is SMNVEV (reference sequence). Germline trimming cut 6 bases from V and 6 bases from J; bases unmatched to any gene: 15. The length of the CDR3 is 16 residues. The CDR3 DNA sequence: TGTGCCAGCAGAACAAGAGCAGGGGGCGGCGGTGATGGCTACACCTTC. This sequence encodes CASRTRAGGGGDGYTF.

This clone appeared a single time. V gene TRBV19 combines with J gene TRBJ1-1, with D perhaps TRBD1 (6 bases). The germline V and J ends were trimmed by 3 bases and 1 base, with 18 bases remaining between them. The CDR3 has 17 amino acids. CDR1 LNHDA and CDR2 SQIVND come from the germline V gene (reference sequence). The CDR3 protein is CASSIRKTGLGNTEAFF. The CDR3 DNA reads as TGTGCCAGTAGTATCCGAAAGACAGGATTAGGGAACACTGAAGCTTTCTTT.

The V call is TRBV7-2, the J call TRBJ1-1; D remains ambiguous. Germline V gene sequence: CDR1 SGHTA, CDR2 FQGNSA. The V and J ends lost 1 base and 3 bases respectively, with 3 bases between them. CDR3 size: 12 residues. The CDR3 loop is CASSLVYTEAFF. The CDR3 nucleotides read TGTGCCAGCAGCTTAGTATACACTGAAGCTTTCTTT.

V is TRBV27 and J is TRBJ2-1; TRBD2 matches at 13 bases. CDR1 MNHEY and CDR2 SMNVEV come from the germline V gene (reference sequence). This CDR3 comprises 16 residues. V gave up 3 bases and J gave up 5 bases; unmatched junction bases: 4. CDR3 nucleotides: TGTGCCAGCAGTTTGGGACTAGCGGGAATCGACAATGAGCAGTTCTTC. Translation: CASSLGLAGIDNEQFF.

This chain uses TRBV7-2 with TRBJ2-3; TRBD2 matches at 8 bases. Germline values: CDR1 SGHTA, CDR2 FQGNSA. The CDR3 is 18 residues long. The trim removed 5 bases at V and 0 bases at J, leaving 13 bases unmatched. CDR3 protein: CASSLVGGGLYSTDTQYF. Written as DNA, the CDR3 is TGTGCCAGCAGCCTCGTCGGGGGGGGGCTCTATAGCACAGATACGCAGTATTTT.

The chain is built from TRBV5-5 and TRBJ2-7, with 9 bases lining up with TRBD1. The germline gives CDR1 SGHKS, CDR2 YYEKEE (reference sequence). J lost 3 bases, V lost 0 bases, and 1 base had no gene match. CDR3 length equals 14 residues. The CDR3 here is CASSLGQGGYEQYF. DNA for the CDR3: TGTGCCAGCAGCTTGGGACAGGGGGGCTACGAGCAGTACTTC.

This clone was detected a few times. This chain links TRBV5-1 with TRBJ2-1, with D possibly being TRBD2 (7 bases). The CDR3 covers 12 residues. CDR1 is SGHRS and CDR2 is YFSETQ in the germline V gene. Trimming shortened V by 0 bases and J by 14 bases, and 12 bases separated the two germline ends. Written as DNA, the CDR3 is TGCGCCAGCAGCTTGGGGCGAGGGGGGGAGTTCTTC. Translating gives CASSLGRGGEFF. Full variable domain (outside the CDR3, taken from reference TRBV5-1 and TRBJ2-1): KAGVTQTPRYLIKTRGQQVTLSCSPISGHRSVSWYQQTPGQGLQFLFEYFSETQRNKGNFPGRFSGRQFSNSRSEMNVSTLELGDSALYLCASSLGRGGEFFGPGTRLTVL.

This clone was recorded a few times. V is TRBV5-1 and J is TRBJ1-5, with D uncertain. CDR3 length equals 15 residues. Between the trimmed V and J ends, which lost 4 bases and 0 bases, there was a span of 11 bases. Germline CDR1 and CDR2: SGHRS and YFSETQ. CDR3 DNA sequence: TGCGCCAGCAGCCCTGAGGGAGATAGCAATCAGCCCCAGCATTTT. It yields the protein CASSPEGDSNQPQHF.

The CDR3, as DNA: TGTGCCAGCAGCCAAGGAAGGGGTTCGACCCTTGCTACTAACTATGGCTACACCTTC. Residues: CASSQGRGSTLATNYGYTF. This sequence joins TRBV14 and TRBJ1-2, with D possibly matching TRBD1 (5 bases). Germline V lookup: CDR1 SGHDN, CDR2 FVKESK. The length of the CDR3 is 19 residues. V shed 1 base and J shed 0 bases, with 21 bases lying between them.

The chain carries TRBV19 and TRBJ1-1; 7 nucleotides match TRBD1. V shed 1 base, J shed 4 bases, and the junction held 6 bases outside the gene matches. CDR1 and CDR2 (germline): LNHDA, SQIVND (reference sequence). The CDR3 is 15 residues long. CDR3 nucleotide sequence: TGTGCCAGTAGTATAGTGGGGACAGCGGGCACTGAAGCTTTCTTT. This gives the protein CASSIVGTAGTEAFF.

V and J are TRBV7-2 and TRBJ2-7, with 7 bases matching TRBD1. Per germline, CDR1 SGHTA and CDR2 FQGNSA. The CDR3 sequence is 14 residues long. The junction had 9 bases not matched to a gene; V was cut back by 4 bases and J by 6 bases. The CDR3 is CASSSAGGSGEQYF. CDR3 DNA: TGTGCCAGCAGCTCCGCAGGGGGTTCAGGCGAGCAGTACTTC.

The chain carries TRBV7-2 and TRBJ2-7; D is perhaps TRBD2 (5 bases). Germline-derived CDR1 and CDR2 are SGHTA and FQGNSA. The V end was cut by 2 bases, the J end by 3 bases, with 14 bases between. The length of the CDR3 is 15 residues. The CDR3 bases are TGTGCCAGCAGCTTAATGTCCAGAGACTACTACGAGCAGTACTTC. Residues: CASSLMSRDYYEQYF.